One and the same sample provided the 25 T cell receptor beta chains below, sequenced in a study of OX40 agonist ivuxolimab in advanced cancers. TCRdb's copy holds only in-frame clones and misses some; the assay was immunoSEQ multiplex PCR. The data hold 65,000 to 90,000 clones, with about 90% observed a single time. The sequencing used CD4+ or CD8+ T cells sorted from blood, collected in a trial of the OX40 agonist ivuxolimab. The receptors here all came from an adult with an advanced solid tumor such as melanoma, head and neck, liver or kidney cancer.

This CDR3 reads CASSLEVGSKYGYTF. The CDR3 DNA sequence: TGCGCCAGCAGCTTGGAGGTAGGATCGAAATATGGCTACACCTTC. V and J are TRBV5-1 and TRBJ1-2, with unresolved D. V lost 0 bases and J lost 5, with 14 bases in between. The CDR3 covers 15 residues. The germline V gene encodes CDR1 SGHRS and CDR2 YFSETQ.

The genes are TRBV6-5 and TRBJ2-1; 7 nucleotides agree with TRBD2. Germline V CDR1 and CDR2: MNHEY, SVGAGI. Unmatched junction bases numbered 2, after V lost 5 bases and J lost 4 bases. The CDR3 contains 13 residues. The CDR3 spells CASSTAGYNEQFF. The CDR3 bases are TGTGCCAGCAGTACAGCGGGGTACAATGAGCAGTTCTTC.

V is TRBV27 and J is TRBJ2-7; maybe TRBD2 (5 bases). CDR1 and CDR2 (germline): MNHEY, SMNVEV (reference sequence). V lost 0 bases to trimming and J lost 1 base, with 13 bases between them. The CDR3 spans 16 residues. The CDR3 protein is CASSLSRAGRSYEQYF. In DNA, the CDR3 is TGTGCCAGCAGTTTATCTCGGGCGGGTCGTTCCTACGAGCAGTACTTC.

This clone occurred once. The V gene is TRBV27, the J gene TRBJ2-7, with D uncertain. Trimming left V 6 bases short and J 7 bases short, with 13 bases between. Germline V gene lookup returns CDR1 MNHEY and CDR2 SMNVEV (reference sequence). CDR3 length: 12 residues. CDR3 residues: CASRALGREQYF. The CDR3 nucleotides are TGTGCCAGCAGGGCGTTGGGTAGGGAGCAGTACTTC.

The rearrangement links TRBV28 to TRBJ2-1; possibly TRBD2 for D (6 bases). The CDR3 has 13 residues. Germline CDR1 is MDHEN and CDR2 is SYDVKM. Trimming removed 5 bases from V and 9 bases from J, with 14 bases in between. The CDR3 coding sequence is TGTGCCAGCAGTAACCCTTCGCGGGGTGAGCAGTTCTTC. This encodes CASSNPSRGEQFF. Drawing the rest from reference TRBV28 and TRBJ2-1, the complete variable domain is DVKVTQSSRYLVKRTGEKVFLECVQDMDHENMFWYRQDPGLGLRLIYFSYDVKMKEKGDIPEGYSVSREKKERFSLILESASTNQTSMYLCASSNPSRGEQFFGPGTRLTVL.

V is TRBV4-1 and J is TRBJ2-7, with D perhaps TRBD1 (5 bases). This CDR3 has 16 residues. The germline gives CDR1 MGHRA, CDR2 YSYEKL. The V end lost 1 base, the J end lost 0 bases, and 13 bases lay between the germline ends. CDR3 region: CASSQVPGPSSYEQYF. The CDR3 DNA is TGCGCCAGCAGCCAAGTGCCAGGGCCGAGCTCCTACGAGCAGTACTTC.

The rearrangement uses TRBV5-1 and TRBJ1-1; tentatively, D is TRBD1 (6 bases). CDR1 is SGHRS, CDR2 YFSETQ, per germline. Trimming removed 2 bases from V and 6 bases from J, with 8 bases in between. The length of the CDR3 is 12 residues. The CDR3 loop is CASSFGGPEAFF. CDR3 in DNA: TGCGCCAGCAGCTTCGGGGGCCCTGAAGCTTTCTTT.

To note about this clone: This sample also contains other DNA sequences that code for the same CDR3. This CDR3 reads CASSLGQTYGYTF. The DNA of the CDR3 is TGTGCCAGCAGCTTGGGACAGACCTATGGCTACACCTTC. This sequence joins TRBV7-9 and TRBJ1-2, with TRBD1 matching 7 bases. V gave up 3 bases and J gave up 4 bases; unmatched junction bases: 2. Germline values: CDR1 SEHNR, CDR2 FQNEAQ (reference sequence). The CDR3 has 13 amino acids.

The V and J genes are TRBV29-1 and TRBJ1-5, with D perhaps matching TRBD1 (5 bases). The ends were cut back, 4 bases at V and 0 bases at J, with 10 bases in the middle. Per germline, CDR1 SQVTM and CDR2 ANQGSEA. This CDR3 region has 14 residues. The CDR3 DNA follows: TGCAGCGTTGTTCTCCAGGGTAGCAATCAGCCCCAGCATTTT. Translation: CSVVLQGSNQPQHF.

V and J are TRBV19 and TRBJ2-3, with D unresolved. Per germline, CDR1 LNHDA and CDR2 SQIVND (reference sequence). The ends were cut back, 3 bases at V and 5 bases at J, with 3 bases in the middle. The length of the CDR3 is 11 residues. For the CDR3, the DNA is TGTGCCAGTAGTATGGGAGATACGCAGTATTTT. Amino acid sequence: CASSMGDTQYF. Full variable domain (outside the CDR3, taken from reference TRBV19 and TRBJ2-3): DGGITQSPKYLFRKEGQNVTLSCEQNLNHDAMYWYRQDPGQGLRLIYYSQIVNDFQKGDIAEGYSVSREKKESFPLTVTSAQKNPTAFYLCASSMGDTQYFGPGTRLTVL.

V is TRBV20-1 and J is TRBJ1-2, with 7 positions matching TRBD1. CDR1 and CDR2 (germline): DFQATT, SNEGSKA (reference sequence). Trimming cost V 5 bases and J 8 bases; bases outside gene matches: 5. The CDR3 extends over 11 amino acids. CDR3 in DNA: TGCAGTGCTGAGGACAGGCAAGGCTACACCTTC. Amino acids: CSAEDRQGYTF.

The CDR3 region has the DNA TGTGCCAGCAGCGTAGTAGGAGGGGGCGGCACTGAAGCTTTCTTT. Its translation: CASSVVGGGGTEAFF. V is TRBV9 and J is TRBJ1-1; 7 positions match TRBD1. Germline V CDR1 and CDR2: SGDLS, YYNGEE. With 0 bases clipped from V and 4 bases from J, the junction kept 6 bases outside the gene matches. The CDR3 runs to 15 residues. Looking up the rest from reference TRBV9 and TRBJ1-1 gives the full variable domain: DSGVTQTPKHLITATGQRVTLRCSPRSGDLSVYWYQQSLDQGLQFLIQYYNGEERAKGNILERFSAQQFPDLHSELNLSSLELGDSALYFCASSVVGGGGTEAFFGQGTRLTVV.

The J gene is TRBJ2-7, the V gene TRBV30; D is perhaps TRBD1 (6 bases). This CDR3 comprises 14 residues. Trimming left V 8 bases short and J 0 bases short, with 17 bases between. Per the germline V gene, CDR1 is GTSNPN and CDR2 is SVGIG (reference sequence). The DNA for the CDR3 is TGTGCCCAGTCAGGACAGTCAAGCTCCTACGAGCAGTACTTC. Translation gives CAQSGQSSSYEQYF.

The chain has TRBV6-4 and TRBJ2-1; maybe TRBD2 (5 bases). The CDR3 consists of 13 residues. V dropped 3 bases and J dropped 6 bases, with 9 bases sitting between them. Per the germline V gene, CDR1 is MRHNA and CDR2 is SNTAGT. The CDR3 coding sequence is TGTGCCAGCAGTGAAAGACTATTCAATGAGCAGTTCTTC. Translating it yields CASSERLFNEQFF.

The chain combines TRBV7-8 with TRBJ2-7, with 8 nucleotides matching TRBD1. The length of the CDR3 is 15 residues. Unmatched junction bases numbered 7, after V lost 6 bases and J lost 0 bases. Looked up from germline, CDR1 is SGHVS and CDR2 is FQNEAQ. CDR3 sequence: CASSSTGGSSYEQYF. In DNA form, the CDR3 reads TGTGCCAGCAGTAGTACAGGGGGGAGCTCCTACGAGCAGTACTTC.

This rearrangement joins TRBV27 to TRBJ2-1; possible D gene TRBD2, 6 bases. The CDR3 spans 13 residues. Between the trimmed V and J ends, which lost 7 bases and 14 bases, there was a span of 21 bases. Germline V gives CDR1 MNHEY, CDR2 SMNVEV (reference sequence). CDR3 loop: CASTEHPTEGKFF. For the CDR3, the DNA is TGTGCCAGCACCGAACACCCAACGGAGGGCAAGTTCTTC.

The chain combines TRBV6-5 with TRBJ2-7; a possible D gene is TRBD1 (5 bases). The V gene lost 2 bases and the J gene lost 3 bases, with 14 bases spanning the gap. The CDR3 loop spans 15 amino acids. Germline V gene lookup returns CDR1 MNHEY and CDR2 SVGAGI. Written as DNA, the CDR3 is TGTGCCAGCAGTTACGGTGCAGGGTGGATCTACGAGCAGTACTTC. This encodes CASSYGAGWIYEQYF.

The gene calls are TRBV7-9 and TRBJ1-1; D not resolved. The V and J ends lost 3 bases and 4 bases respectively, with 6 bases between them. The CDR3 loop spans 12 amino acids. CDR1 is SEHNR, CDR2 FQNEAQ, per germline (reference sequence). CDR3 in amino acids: CASSFGSTEAFF. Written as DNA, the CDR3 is TGTGCCAGCAGCTTTGGGAGCACTGAAGCTTTCTTT.

The CDR3 coding sequence is TGTGCCAGCAGTGTAGAGGTCACCAGCGGCTACACCTTC. Residues: CASSVEVTSGYTF. This chain joins TRBV25-1 and TRBJ1-2; no clear D gene. Trimming left V 4 bases short and J 8 bases short, with 14 bases between. CDR3 length: 13 amino acids. Germline V CDR1 and CDR2: MGHDK, SYGVNS.

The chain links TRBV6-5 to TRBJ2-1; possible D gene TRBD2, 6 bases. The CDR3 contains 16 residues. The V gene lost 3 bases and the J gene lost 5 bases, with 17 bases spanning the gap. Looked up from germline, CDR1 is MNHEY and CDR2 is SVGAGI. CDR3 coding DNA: TGTGCCAGCAGTTATCTCCAGCCGGGACTCAACAATGAGCAGTTCTTC. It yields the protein CASSYLQPGLNNEQFF.

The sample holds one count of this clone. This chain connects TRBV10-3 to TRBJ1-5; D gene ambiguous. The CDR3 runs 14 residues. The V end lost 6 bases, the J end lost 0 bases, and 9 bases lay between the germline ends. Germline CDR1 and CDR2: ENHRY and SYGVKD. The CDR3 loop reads CAIRPDDSNQPQHF. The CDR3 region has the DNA TGTGCCATCAGGCCAGATGATAGCAATCAGCCCCAGCATTTT.

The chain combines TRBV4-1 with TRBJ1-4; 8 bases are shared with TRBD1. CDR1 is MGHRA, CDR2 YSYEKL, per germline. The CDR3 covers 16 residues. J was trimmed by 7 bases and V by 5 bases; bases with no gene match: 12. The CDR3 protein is CASSNLKSDRGEKLFF. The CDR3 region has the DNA TGCGCCAGCAGCAACCTCAAGTCAGACAGGGGTGAAAAACTGTTTTTT.

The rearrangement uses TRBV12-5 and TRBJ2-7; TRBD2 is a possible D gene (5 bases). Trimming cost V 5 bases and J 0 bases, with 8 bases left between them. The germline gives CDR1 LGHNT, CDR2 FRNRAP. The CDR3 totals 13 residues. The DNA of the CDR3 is TGTGCTAGTGGTATGGGGAGCTCCTACGAGCAGTACTTC. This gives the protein CASGMGSSYEQYF.

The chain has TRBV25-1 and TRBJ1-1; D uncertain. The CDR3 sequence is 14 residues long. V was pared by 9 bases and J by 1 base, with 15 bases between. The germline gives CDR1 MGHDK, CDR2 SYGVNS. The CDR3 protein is CASGMVGTNTEAFF. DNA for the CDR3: TGTGCCAGTGGGATGGTGGGAACGAACACTGAAGCTTTCTTT.

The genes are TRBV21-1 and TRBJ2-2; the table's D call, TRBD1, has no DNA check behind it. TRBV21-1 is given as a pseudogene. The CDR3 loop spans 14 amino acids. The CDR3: CARDLQGTPGELFF. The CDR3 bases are TGTGCCAGGGATCTACAGGGTACGCCCGGGGAGCTGTTTTTT.